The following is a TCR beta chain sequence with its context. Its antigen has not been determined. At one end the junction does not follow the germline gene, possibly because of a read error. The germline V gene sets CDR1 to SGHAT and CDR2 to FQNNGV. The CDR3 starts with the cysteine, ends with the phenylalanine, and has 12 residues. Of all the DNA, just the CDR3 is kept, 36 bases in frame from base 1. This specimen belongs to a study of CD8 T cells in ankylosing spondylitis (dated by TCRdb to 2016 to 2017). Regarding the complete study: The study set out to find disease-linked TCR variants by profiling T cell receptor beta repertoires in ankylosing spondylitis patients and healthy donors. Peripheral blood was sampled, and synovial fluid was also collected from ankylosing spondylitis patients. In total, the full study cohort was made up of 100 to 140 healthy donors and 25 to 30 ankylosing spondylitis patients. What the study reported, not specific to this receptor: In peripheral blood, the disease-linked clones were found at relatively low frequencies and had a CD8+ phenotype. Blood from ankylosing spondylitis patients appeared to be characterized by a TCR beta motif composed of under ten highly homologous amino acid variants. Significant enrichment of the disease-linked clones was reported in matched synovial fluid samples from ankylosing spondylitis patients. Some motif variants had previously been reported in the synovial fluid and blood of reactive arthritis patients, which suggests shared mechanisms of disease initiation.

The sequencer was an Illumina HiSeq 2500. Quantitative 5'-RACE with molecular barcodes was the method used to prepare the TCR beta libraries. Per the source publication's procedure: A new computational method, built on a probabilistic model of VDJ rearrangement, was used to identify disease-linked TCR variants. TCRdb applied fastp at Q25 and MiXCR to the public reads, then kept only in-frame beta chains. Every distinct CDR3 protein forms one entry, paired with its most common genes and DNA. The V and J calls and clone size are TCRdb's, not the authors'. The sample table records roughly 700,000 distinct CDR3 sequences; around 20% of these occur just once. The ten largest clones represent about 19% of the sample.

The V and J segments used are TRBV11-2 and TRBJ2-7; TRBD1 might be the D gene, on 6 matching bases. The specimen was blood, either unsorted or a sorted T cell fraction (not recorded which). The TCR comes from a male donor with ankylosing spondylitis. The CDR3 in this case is CASSQGLGHRNF. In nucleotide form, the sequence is TGTGCCAGCAGCCAAGGATTGGGACACCGGAACTTC.